These T cell receptor beta chains were read from a single sample in a study of blood T cell repertoires in COVID-19. Data came from immunoSEQ multiplex PCR; TCRdb stores just in-frame clones and leaves some out. The table lists about 230,000 clones, about nine tenths of them singletons. The sequencing sample was made of PBMCs or T cells enriched from blood (not recorded which). Source of these receptors: a woman aged 40 to 50 with acute COVID-19. Both conserved end residues are part of each CDR3. A D gene is named only where the DNA matches it firmly. A row's size may be missing; if present it is once, few, many or a size class.

>.|TRBJ1-6|TRBV30|.
TGTGCCTGGAGGCTGGGGCCCGATTCACCCCTCCACTTT
CAWRLGPDSPLHF
>TRBD2|TRBJ2-3|TRBV6-5|.
TGTGCCAGCTACAACTCGGGGGGGCACACAGATACGCAGTATTTT
CASYNSGGHTDTQYF
>.|TRBJ2-4|TRBV28|.
TGTGCCAGCAGCCCTTCCGGGCCCGGAGGCATTCAGTACTTC
CASSPSGPGGIQYF
>TRBD1|TRBJ1-1|TRBV5-4|.
TGTGCCAGCAGCGAGGGACAGCAGAACACTGAAGCTTTCTTT
CASSEGQQNTEAFF
>.|TRBJ1-1|TRBV27|.
TGTGCCAGCAGTTTATCCTTCAGGGGGAACACTGAAGCTTTCTTT
CASSLSFRGNTEAFF
>.|TRBJ1-2|TRBV27|.
TGTGCCAGCAGCCCCGGGCAGGGCCGAGCTAACTATGGCTACACCTTC
CASSPGQGRANYGYTF
>.|TRBJ2-5|TRBV15|.
TGTGCCACCAGCAGAGGAGACGGGGAGACCCAGTACTTC
CATSRGDGETQYF
>TRBD2|TRBJ2-1|TRBV5-1|.
TGCGCCAGCAGCTTCCCTCAACTGAGTCGGGACCGCGCCGGGACTAGCGGATACAATGAGCAGTTCTTC
CASSFPQLSRDRAGTSGYNEQFF
>.|TRBJ2-2|TRBV5-5|.
TGTGCCAGCAGCTTGCAGGGGGGGAACACCGGGGAGCTGTTTTTT
CASSLQGGNTGELFF
>.|TRBJ1-5|TRBV21-1|.
TGTGCCAGCAGCAAAGGACAGCTAATCGTGCCCCAGCATTTT
CASSKGQLIVPQHF
>.|TRBJ2-3|TRBV5-1|.
TGCGCCAGCAGCCCCGGGACTGGCACAGATACGCAGTATTTT
CASSPGTGTDTQYF
>TRBD1|TRBJ1-1|TRBV5-1|once
TGCGCCAGCAGCAGACAGGGGGAGCACACTGAAGCTTTCTTT
CASSRQGEHTEAFF
>TRBD2|TRBJ2-3|TRBV5-1|.
TGCGCCAGCAGCTCACAGAGCGGGGGCGGCGCAGATACGCAGTATTTT
CASSSQSGGGADTQYF
>TRBD1|TRBJ1-1|TRBV5-1|.
TGCGCCAGCAGCCGGACAGGACTGAACACTGAAGCTTTCTTT
CASSRTGLNTEAFF
>.|TRBJ2-1|TRBV11-3|.
TGTGCCAGCAGCTTAGATATAGCTGGCTACAATGAGCAGTTCTTC
CASSLDIAGYNEQFF